This TCR beta chain derives from a study of T-cell reconstitution after alpha-beta-depleted transplantation in children. This CDR3 spans 20 amino acids. Germline V gene lookup returns CDR1 SGHRS and CDR2 YFSETQ. J was trimmed by 0 bases and V by 4 bases; bases with no gene match: 21. Unique molecular identifiers were incorporated during preparation of the TCRbeta library. Via MiXCR, TCRdb re-called the PCR reads, giving one row per CDR3 protein. The repertoire holds approximately 230,000 distinct CDR3 sequences, with 20% to 30% as singletons. Source: PBMCs, mostly from graft donor cells, taken 360 days after TCRalphabeta/CD19-depleted stem cell transplant. This sequence was found in a female patient aged 2-15 years who had a stem cell transplant for congenital amegakaryocytic thrombocytopenia, so the T cells may come from the graft donor. The chain joins TRBV5-1 to TRBJ1-1; TRBD1 matches 7 bases. CDR3 in DNA: TGCGCCAGCAGCCCTGTTAAGCCGGGACAGATAGTTGACTTGAACACTGAAGCTTTCTTT. It codes for CASSPVKPGQIVDLNTEAFF. The full variable domain, its missing parts supplied by reference TRBV5-1 and TRBJ1-1, is KAGVTQTPRYLIKTRGQQVTLSCSPISGHRSVSWYQQTPGQGLQFLFEYFSETQRNKGNFPGRFSGRQFSNSRSEMNVSTLELGDSALYLCASSPVKPGQIVDLNTEAFFGQGTRLTVV.